Below are 32 T cell receptor beta chains sequenced from a single sample in a study of CD8+ T cells in alopecia areata. In each case, RNA was isolated and then reverse transcribed into cDNA as the sequencing template. TCRdb's copy holds only in-frame clones and misses some; the assay was immunoSEQ multiplex PCR. The table has 150,000 or so clones, 47% seen once. The sequenced sample was CD4+ T cells sorted from blood. Receptors were obtained from a human donor with alopecia areata.

The CDR3 region is CASRSPLPSYTIYF. The CDR3 nucleotides read TGTGCCAGCAGGTCCCCGTTGCCTAGCTACACCATATATTTT. The chain couples TRBV25-1 to TRBJ1-3; no reliable D call. The germline CDR1 and CDR2 sequences are MGHDK and SYGVNS. The V end was cut by 6 bases, the J end by 8 bases, with 17 bases between. This CDR3 has 14 residues.

The chain uses TRBV9 and TRBJ2-2; D gene uncertain. From germline, CDR1 is SGDLS and CDR2 YYNGEE. This CDR3 contains 14 residues. V lost 1 base, J lost 1 base, and 5 bases lay in between. The CDR3 spells CASSVSGNTGELFF. The DNA of the CDR3 is TGTGCCAGCAGCGTATCGGGGAACACCGGGGAGCTGTTTTTT.

The genes are TRBV27 and TRBJ1-2, with D perhaps TRBD1 (5 bases). The length of the CDR3 is 16 residues. CDR1 is MNHEY and CDR2 is SMNVEV in the germline V gene (reference sequence). Between the trimmed V and J ends, which lost 0 bases and 2 bases, there was a span of 13 bases. The CDR3 sequence: CASSLSGQLINYGYTF. The CDR3 DNA reads TGTGCCAGCAGTTTATCGGGGCAGCTAATCAACTATGGCTACACCTTC.

V and J are TRBV6-5 and TRBJ1-4; no definite D call. V was clipped by 6 bases and J by 5 bases, with 13 bases between them. This CDR3 region has 14 residues. The V gene's germline CDR1 is MNHEY and CDR2 SVGAGI. CDR3 bases: TGTGCCAGCAGGAGAGGACGGATAAATGAAAAACTGTTTTTT. Translated: CASRRGRINEKLFF.

This clone was counted only a few times. J is TRBJ2-5 and V is TRBV29-1, with D uncertain. CDR1 and CDR2 from the germline V gene are SQVTM and ANQGSEA. The CDR3 loop spans 12 amino acids. V was shortened by 4 bases and J by 5 bases, with 11 bases between the two germline ends. CDR3 residues: CSVGPGGETQYF. DNA for the CDR3: TGCAGCGTTGGACCGGGCGGTGAGACCCAGTACTTC.

The chain employs TRBV28 and TRBJ2-7; TRBD2 agrees at 8 bases. J lost 3 bases, V lost 7 bases, and 11 bases had no gene match. Germline V CDR1 and CDR2: MDHEN, SYDVKM. This CDR3 comprises 15 residues. CDR3 bases: TGTGCCAGCACCGCTGGACTAGCAATTCGCTACGAGCAGTACTTC. It yields the protein CASTAGLAIRYEQYF.

The chain links TRBV6-6 to TRBJ1-1; no firm D call. Germline V gene data show CDR1 as MNHNY and CDR2 as SVGAGI (reference sequence). The V end lost 2 bases, the J end lost 2 bases, and 12 bases lay between the germline ends. The CDR3 runs to 15 residues. DNA for the CDR3: TGTGCCAGCAGTTACGAACTTAGGGCCAACACTGAAGCTTTCTTT. Its translation is CASSYELRANTEAFF.

The chain uses TRBV29-1 and TRBJ2-1; 11 bases align to TRBD2. Germline lookup yields CDR1 SQVTM and CDR2 ANQGSEA. This CDR3 contains 16 residues. V was pared by 8 bases and J by 3 bases, with 12 bases of the junction left unmatched. As DNA, the CDR3 is TGCAGCTCAAAAGAAGGGGGACTAGCGGACTACAATGAGCAGTTCTTC. This encodes CSSKEGGLADYNEQFF.

The chain has TRBV29-1 and TRBJ1-1, with D possibly TRBD1 on 6 matching bases. The germline V gene encodes CDR1 SQVTM and CDR2 ANQGSEA. This CDR3 has 14 amino acids. V lost 5 bases and J lost 0, with 13 bases in between. The CDR3: CSVSGTSMNTEAFF. The CDR3 bases are TGCAGCGTTTCCGGGACATCAATGAACACTGAAGCTTTCTTT.

This clone has more than one count but fewer than ten. This rearrangement joins TRBV29-1 to TRBJ2-1, with D hard to call. Looked up from germline, CDR1 is SQVTM and CDR2 is ANQGSEA. The CDR3 spans 11 residues. V was shortened by 7 bases and J by 9 bases, with 13 bases between the two germline ends. Here the CDR3 DNA reads TGCAGCGCTGAGACCGGCGGTGAGCAGTTCTTC. Translating it yields CSAETGGEQFF.

The chain combines TRBV5-1 with TRBJ1-1, with D possibly TRBD1 on 6 matching bases. Germline-derived CDR1 and CDR2 are SGHRS and YFSETQ. Trimming left V 4 bases short and J 2 bases short, with 12 bases between. The CDR3 has 14 amino acids. The CDR3 DNA reads as TGCGCCAGCAGCCGCTTACAGGGTAACACTGAAGCTTTCTTT. Its protein product is CASSRLQGNTEAFF.

This chain links TRBV2 with TRBJ2-7; 11 bases are a match to TRBD1. J was trimmed by 7 bases and V by 8 bases; bases with no gene match: 10. Germline CDR1 reads SNHLY; CDR2 reads FYNNEI. CDR3 length: 14 amino acids. The CDR3: CASRKGQGAREQYF. CDR3 DNA: TGTGCCAGCCGAAAAGGACAGGGGGCGAGGGAGCAGTACTTC. Full variable domain (missing parts from reference TRBV2 and TRBJ2-7): EPEVTQTPSHQVTQMGQEVILRCVPISNHLYFYWYRQILGQKVEFLVSFYNNEISEKSEIFDDQFSVERPDGSNFTLKIRSTKLEDSAMYFCASRKGQGAREQYFGPGTRLTVT.

This clone was seen only a few times. The rearrangement uses TRBV19 and TRBJ2-5, with D possibly being TRBD1 (5 bases). This CDR3 has 16 amino acids. Trimming left V 1 base short and J 2 bases short, with 14 bases between. CDR1 is LNHDA and CDR2 is SQIVND in the germline V gene (reference sequence). This chain's CDR3 is CASSIGAGITQETQYF. In DNA, the CDR3 is TGTGCCAGTAGTATAGGGGCAGGGATCACGCAAGAGACCCAGTACTTC.

The chain couples TRBV29-1 to TRBJ2-1; 9 positions agree with TRBD2. Germline V gene lookup returns CDR1 SQVTM and CDR2 ANQGSEA. This CDR3 contains 14 residues. The trim removed 4 bases at V and 3 bases at J, leaving 4 bases unmatched. The CDR3 spells CSVAPSGDYNEQFF. In nucleotides, the CDR3 is TGCAGCGTTGCCCCTAGCGGGGACTACAATGAGCAGTTCTTC.

The V gene is TRBV4-2, the J gene TRBJ2-5; D is uncertain. Trimming took off 0 bases at V and 3 bases at J, with 5 bases between the two ends. Germline CDR1 and CDR2: LGHNA and YNFKEQ. CDR3 length: 13 residues. The CDR3 sequence: CASSQEPEETQYF. The CDR3 bases are TGTGCCAGCAGCCAAGAACCTGAAGAGACCCAGTACTTC.

The rearrangement uses TRBV27 and TRBJ2-5; 12 bases line up with TRBD1. The ends lost 7 bases at V and 4 bases at J; junction bases unmatched: 7. The germline gives CDR1 MNHEY, CDR2 SMNVEV (reference sequence). The CDR3 runs to 15 residues. The CDR3 DNA follows: TGTGCCAGCAACAAGGGACAGGGGGCAGGAGAGACCCAGTACTTC. It codes for CASNKGQGAGETQYF.

The chain links TRBV29-1 to TRBJ1-4; D possibly corresponds to TRBD1 (6 bases). Looked up from germline, CDR1 is SQVTM and CDR2 is ANQGSEA. Trimming shortened V by 6 bases and J by 8 bases, and 19 bases separated the two germline ends. The CDR3 has 14 residues. CDR3 DNA: TGCAGCGTGAAAGACAGGACGTCTTCGGAAAAACTGTTTTTT. Its protein is CSVKDRTSSEKLFF.

The V and J genes are TRBV5-1 and TRBJ2-1; 12 bases align to TRBD2. The CDR3 is made up of 18 amino acids. Unmatched junction bases numbered 10, after V lost 0 bases and J lost 6 bases. The germline V gene has CDR1 SGHRS and CDR2 YFSETQ. CDR3 sequence (DNA): TGCGCCAGCAGCTTGGGGGCGACTAGCGGGAGTAAGGGCAATGAGCAGTTCTTC. Encoded protein: CASSLGATSGSKGNEQFF.

V is TRBV7-2 and J is TRBJ2-3; D unresolved. The CDR3 extends over 14 amino acids. Trimming stripped 5 bases from V and 5 bases from J, with 14 bases between. Germline CDR1 reads SGHTA; CDR2 reads FQGNSA. The CDR3 DNA follows: TGTGCCAGCAGCAATACTTATTTTGGAGATACGCAGTATTTT. The encoded protein is CASSNTYFGDTQYF.

This clone has a single count. This chain uses TRBV7-8 with TRBJ2-1; 13 bases map to TRBD2. V gave up 3 bases and J gave up 3 bases; unmatched junction bases: 8. Germline-derived CDR1 and CDR2 are SGHVS and FQNEAQ. The CDR3 runs to 18 residues. As DNA, the CDR3 is TGTGCCAGCAGCTTTCCGACTAGCGGGAGGACCTTCTACAATGAGCAGTTCTTC. Translated: CASSFPTSGRTFYNEQFF.

In regard to this clone: Different DNA sequences within this sample yield the same CDR3. The CDR3 sequence is CASSGETQYF. As DNA, the CDR3 is TGTGCCAGCAGCGGCGAGACCCAGTACTTC. The chain couples TRBV7-9 to TRBJ2-5; D ambiguous. The germline V gene has CDR1 SEHNR and CDR2 FQNEAQ (reference sequence). CDR3 size: 10 residues. Trimming left V 5 bases short and J 5 bases short, with 3 bases between.

The V call is TRBV6-5, the J call TRBJ1-1, with unresolved D. Looked up from germline, CDR1 is MNHEY and CDR2 is SVGAGI. The CDR3 covers 13 residues. V was cut by 0 bases and J by 5 bases, with 7 bases left in between. The chain's CDR3 is CASSYSSQTEAFF. The CDR3 nucleotides are TGTGCCAGCAGTTACTCGAGCCAGACTGAAGCTTTCTTT.

CDR3 protein: CASSQSAPLTEAFF. CDR3 sequence (DNA): TGCGCCAGCAGTCAATCGGCCCCACTAACTGAAGCTTTCTTT. The rearrangement joins TRBV23-1 to TRBJ1-1; D is uncertain. TRBV23-1 is designated an ORF whose function remains uncertain. The CDR3 spans 14 residues. The V end lost 0 bases, the J end lost 5 bases, and 10 bases lay between the germline ends.

The J gene is TRBJ2-3, the V gene TRBV5-1; TRBD2 matches 11 bases. The CDR3 is 18 residues long. CDR1 is SGHRS, CDR2 YFSETQ, per germline. V was pared by 4 bases and J by 5 bases, with 15 bases of the junction left unmatched. Here the CDR3 reads CASSQTSGSTTFIDTQYF. CDR3 bases: TGCGCCAGCAGCCAAACTAGCGGGAGCACGACCTTCATAGATACGCAGTATTTT.

This clone turned up a few times. The J gene is TRBJ2-2, the V gene TRBV4-1, with 8 bases matching TRBD2. J gave up 1 base and V 4 bases, and 8 bases lay outside the gene matches. This CDR3 is built from 17 residues. CDR1 and CDR2 from the germline V gene are MGHRA and YSYEKL. CDR3 sequence (DNA): TGCGCCAGCAGCCTCCGGCGGGGGGCGGGGAACACCGGGGAGCTGTTTTTT. The encoded protein is CASSLRRGAGNTGELFF.

V and J are TRBV19 and TRBJ2-7, with 11 bases aligning to TRBD2. This CDR3 has 15 amino acids. The ends lost 7 bases at V and 3 bases at J; junction bases unmatched: 8. Looked up from germline, CDR1 is LNHDA and CDR2 is SQIVND (reference sequence). This chain's CDR3 is CASTSGLAGGYEQYF. CDR3 bases: TGTGCCAGTACCTCCGGACTAGCGGGTGGCTACGAGCAGTACTTC. The full variable domain, completed using reference TRBV19 and TRBJ2-7, is DGGITQSPKYLFRKEGQNVTLSCEQNLNHDAMYWYRQDPGQGLRLIYYSQIVNDFQKGDIAEGYSVSREKKESFPLTVTSAQKNPTAFYLCASTSGLAGGYEQYFGPGTRLTVT.

V gene TRBV7-9 combines with J gene TRBJ2-1; D is possibly TRBD2 (6 bases). Germline V lookup: CDR1 SEHNR, CDR2 FQNEAQ (reference sequence). V lost 5 bases, J lost 4 bases, and 9 bases lay in between. The CDR3 has 13 amino acids. CDR3 residues: CASSRGLYNEQFF. In nucleotides, the CDR3 is TGTGCCAGCAGCCGGGGACTGTACAATGAGCAGTTCTTC.

This clone was seen more than once but under ten times. The chain carries TRBV19 and TRBJ2-1, with 7 bases matching TRBD1. The CDR3 is 12 amino acids. V lost 4 bases and J lost 9; bases outside the gene matches: 3. The V gene's germline CDR1 is LNHDA and CDR2 SQIVND (reference sequence). In nucleotides, the CDR3 is TGTGCCAGTAGTACCGCAGGGGGTGAGCAGTTCTTC. Its translation is CASSTAGGEQFF.

The V and J genes are TRBV7-9 and TRBJ2-2, with no clear D. V dropped 7 bases and J dropped 8 bases, with 8 bases sitting between them. Germline CDR1 SEHNR, CDR2 FQNEAQ (reference sequence). The CDR3 runs 11 residues. CDR3 region: CASTQQGELFF. The CDR3 DNA is TGTGCCAGCACCCAACAAGGGGAGCTGTTTTTT.

The rearrangement uses TRBV2 and TRBJ2-3, with 10 bases aligning to TRBD2. Germline CDR1 is SNHLY and CDR2 is FYNNEI. This CDR3 contains 14 residues. After removal of 7 bases from V and 2 bases from J, the junction contained 3 bases not matched to a gene. The CDR3 region has the DNA TGTGCCAGCAACCTAGCGGGAGCCACAGATACGCAGTATTTT. Encoded protein: CASNLAGATDTQYF.

V usage is TRBV2 and J usage is TRBJ2-5; 9 bases match TRBD1. CDR1 and CDR2 (germline): SNHLY, FYNNEI. Losses at the gene ends were 8 bases for V and 3 bases for J; bases not matched to a gene: 4. The CDR3 loop spans 13 amino acids. CDR3 residues: CASLDRGKETQYF. The CDR3 bases are TGTGCCAGCCTGGACAGGGGAAAAGAGACCCAGTACTTC.

The gene calls are TRBV29-1 and TRBJ1-1, with a tentative D call TRBD1 (5 bases). Germline lookup yields CDR1 SQVTM and CDR2 ANQGSEA. The CDR3 length is 13 residues. Trimming cost V 7 bases and J 6 bases, with 18 bases left between them. Written as DNA, the CDR3 is TGCAGCGCCTGGGTCCGAGAAGGGGCTGAAGCTTTCTTT. Translated, it gives CSAWVREGAEAFF. The entire variable domain, with the rest obtained from reference TRBV29-1 and TRBJ1-1, is as follows: SAVISQKPSRDICQRGTSLTIQCQVDSQVTMMFWYRQQPGQSLTLIATANQGSEATYESGFVIDKFPISRPNLTFSTLTVSNMSPEDSSIYLCSAWVREGAEAFFGQGTRLTVV.